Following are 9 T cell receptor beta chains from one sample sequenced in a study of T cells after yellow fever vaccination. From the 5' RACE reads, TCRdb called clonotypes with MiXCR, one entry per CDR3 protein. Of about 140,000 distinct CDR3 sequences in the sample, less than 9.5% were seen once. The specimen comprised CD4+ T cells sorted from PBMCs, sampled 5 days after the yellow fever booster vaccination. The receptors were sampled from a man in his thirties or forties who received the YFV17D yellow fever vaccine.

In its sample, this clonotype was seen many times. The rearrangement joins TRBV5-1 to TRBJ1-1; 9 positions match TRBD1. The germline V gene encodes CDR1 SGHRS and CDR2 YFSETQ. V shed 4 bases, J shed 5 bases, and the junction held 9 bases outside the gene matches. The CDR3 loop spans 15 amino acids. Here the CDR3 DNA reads TGCGCCAGCAGCCCTATGACAGGGGGTACTACTGAAGCTTTCTTT. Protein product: CASSPMTGGTTEAFF.

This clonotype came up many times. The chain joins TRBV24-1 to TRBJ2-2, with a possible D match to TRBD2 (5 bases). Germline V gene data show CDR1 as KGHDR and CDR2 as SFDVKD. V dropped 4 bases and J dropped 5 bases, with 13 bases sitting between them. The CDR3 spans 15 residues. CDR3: CATSDPRTGTGELFF. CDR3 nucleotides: TGTGCCACCAGTGACCCCAGGACTGGTACCGGGGAGCTGTTTTTT.

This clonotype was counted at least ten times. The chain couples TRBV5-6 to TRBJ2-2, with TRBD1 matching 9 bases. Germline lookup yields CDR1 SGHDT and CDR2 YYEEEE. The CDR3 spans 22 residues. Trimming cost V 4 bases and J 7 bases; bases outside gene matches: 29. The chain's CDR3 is CASSLPPGTGRLAGPQIGELFF. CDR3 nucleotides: TGTGCCAGCAGCCTACCCCCCGGGACAGGGCGACTAGCTGGCCCGCAAATCGGGGAGCTGTTTTTT.

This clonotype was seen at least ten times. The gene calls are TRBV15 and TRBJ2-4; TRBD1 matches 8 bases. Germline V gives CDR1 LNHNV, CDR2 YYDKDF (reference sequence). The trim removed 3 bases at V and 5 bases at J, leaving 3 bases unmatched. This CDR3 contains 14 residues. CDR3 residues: CATSSRQGQNIQYF. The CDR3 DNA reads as TGTGCCACCAGCAGCCGACAGGGGCAAAACATTCAGTACTTC.

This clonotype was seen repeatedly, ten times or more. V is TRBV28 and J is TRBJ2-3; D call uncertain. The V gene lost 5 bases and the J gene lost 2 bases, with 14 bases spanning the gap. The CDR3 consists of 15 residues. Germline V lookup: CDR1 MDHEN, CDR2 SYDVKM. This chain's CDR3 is CASSNPAELTDTQYF. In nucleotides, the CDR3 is TGTGCCAGCAGTAACCCTGCCGAACTCACAGATACGCAGTATTTT.

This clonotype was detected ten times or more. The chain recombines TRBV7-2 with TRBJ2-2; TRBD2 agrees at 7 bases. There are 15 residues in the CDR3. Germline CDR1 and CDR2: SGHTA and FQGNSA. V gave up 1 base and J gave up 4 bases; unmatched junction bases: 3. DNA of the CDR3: TGTGCCAGCAGCTTAGACGGGAGGACCACCGGGGAGCTGTTTTTT. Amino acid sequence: CASSLDGRTTGELFF.

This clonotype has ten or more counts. The CDR3, as DNA: TGTGCCACCAGCATAGGGGGGGCAGATACGCAGTATTTT. Translating gives CATSIGGADTQYF. The chain combines TRBV15 with TRBJ2-3; tentatively, D is TRBD2 (7 bases). V was shortened by 4 bases and J by 4 bases, with 9 bases between the two germline ends. The CDR3 totals 13 residues. CDR1 and CDR2 from the germline V gene are LNHNV and YYDKDF (reference sequence).

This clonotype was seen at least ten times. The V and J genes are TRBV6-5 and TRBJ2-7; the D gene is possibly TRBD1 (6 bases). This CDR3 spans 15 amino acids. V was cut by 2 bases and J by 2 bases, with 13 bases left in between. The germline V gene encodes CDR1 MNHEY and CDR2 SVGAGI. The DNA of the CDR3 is TGTGCCAGCAGTTACGAGGGCGGACAGACCTACGAGCAGTACTTC. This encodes CASSYEGGQTYEQYF.

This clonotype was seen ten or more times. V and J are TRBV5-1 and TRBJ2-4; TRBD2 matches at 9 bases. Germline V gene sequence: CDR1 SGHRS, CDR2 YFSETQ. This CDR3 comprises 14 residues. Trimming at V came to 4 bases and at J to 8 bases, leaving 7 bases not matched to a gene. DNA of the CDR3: TGCGCCAGCAGCCCGGGACTAGCCATGGACATTCAGTACTTC. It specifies CASSPGLAMDIQYF.